A selection of T cell receptor beta chains follows, all from one sample in a study of early stage breast cancer tumors. Using immunoSEQ multiplex PCR, the repertoire was profiled, and TCRdb retains in-frame clones only, with some absent. The sample consists of about 41,000 clones, 70% to 80% of them appearing once. The sample comprised blood. Source of these receptors: a person aged 45 to 60 with breast cancer. Both conserved end residues are part of each CDR3. D genes are given only for firm matches. Rows may omit the clone size; those that give it use once, few, many or a size class.

D	V	J	size	CDR3	DNA
NA	TRBV11-3	TRBJ1-2	once	CASSLESGRGNYGYTF	TGTGCCAGCAGCTTAGAAAGTGGAAGGGGGAACTATGGCTACACCTTC
NA	TRBV18	TRBJ1-1	NA	CASSFDRQSLNTEAFF	TGTGCCAGCTCATTCGACAGACAGTCTCTGAACACTGAAGCTTTCTTT
NA	TRBV7-8	TRBJ2-7	NA	CASSLPPGLNYEQYF	TGTGCCAGCAGCTTGCCCCCGGGACTTAACTACGAGCAGTACTTC
NA	TRBV2	TRBJ2-5	NA	CASSEGQGGRGTQYF	TGTGCCAGCAGTGAAGGGCAGGGTGGAAGGGGGACCCAGTACTTC
NA	TRBV19	TRBJ1-5	NA	CASSGSGLLYSNQPQHF	TGTGCCAGTAGTGGGAGCGGCCTATTATATAGCAATCAGCCCCAGCATTTT
NA	TRBV13	TRBJ2-1	NA	CASASNYNEQFF	TGTGCCAGCGCTAGCAACTACAATGAGCAGTTCTTC
TRBD2	TRBV19	TRBJ2-3	once	CASSIGLAGGRTTDTQYF	TGTGCCAGTAGTATTGGGCTAGCGGGGGGCCGGACCACAGATACGCAGTATTTT
TRBD1	TRBV2	TRBJ1-1	NA	CASTFNRGSVEAFF	TGTGCCAGCACCTTCAACAGGGGTTCGGTTGAAGCTTTCTTT
TRBD1	TRBV11-2	TRBJ2-7	once	CASSPQGDKSYEQYF	TGTGCCAGCAGCCCCCAGGGGGACAAGTCCTACGAGCAGTACTTC
NA	TRBV14	TRBJ2-6	NA	CASRFRSSGANVLTF	TGTGCCAGCAGGTTTCGGTCCTCTGGGGCCAACGTCCTGACTTTC
NA	TRBV5-8	TRBJ1-2	NA	CASSFGENYGYTF	TGTGCCAGCAGCTTCGGGGAAAACTATGGCTACACCTTC
TRBD1	TRBV12-5	TRBJ2-1	NA	CASGLVATGPHNEQFF	TGTGCTAGTGGTTTGGTAGCGACAGGGCCCCACAATGAGCAGTTCTTC
TRBD1	TRBV5-4	TRBJ1-1	NA	CASSLDLGGWTEAFF	TGTGCCAGCAGCTTGGACCTAGGGGGCTGGACTGAAGCTTTCTTT
NA	TRBV7-9	TRBJ1-3	NA	CASSLGSGEGNTIYF	TGTGCCAGCAGCTTAGGTTCGGGGGAAGGAAACACCATATATTTT
TRBD1	TRBV18	TRBJ1-6	NA	CASSPPQGANSPLHF	TGTGCCAGCTCACCTCCACAGGGGGCTAATTCACCCCTCCACTTT
TRBD1	TRBV6-5	TRBJ2-1	NA	CASSYSTGGNEQFF	TGTGCCAGCAGTTACTCCACAGGGGGCAATGAGCAGTTCTTC
TRBD1	TRBV19	TRBJ1-1	NA	CASTSQGDYTEAFF	TGTGCCAGTACTAGTCAGGGGGACTACACTGAAGCTTTCTTT
NA	TRBV6-4	TRBJ1-1	NA	CASRGDYGTEAFF	TGTGCCAGCAGGGGGGACTACGGCACTGAAGCTTTCTTT
TRBD1	TRBV5-4	TRBJ2-6	NA	CASSPGGGQAISGANVLTF	TGTGCCAGCAGCCCTGGAGGGGGACAGGCTATCTCTGGGGCCAACGTCCTGACTTTC
TRBD1	TRBV11-2	TRBJ2-5	NA	CASSSDRVETQYF	TGTGCCAGCAGCTCGGACAGGGTCGAGACCCAGTACTTC
TRBD1	TRBV18	TRBJ2-5	NA	CASAGQAQETQYF	TGTGCCAGCGCCGGACAGGCCCAAGAGACCCAGTACTTC
TRBD2	TRBV11-2	TRBJ2-5	NA	CASSRRGATTQETQYF	TGTGCCAGCAGCCGGCGGGGGGCCACCACGCAAGAGACCCAGTACTTC
TRBD1	TRBV5-6	TRBJ2-1	NA	CASSWGPGQVSNEQFF	TGTGCCAGCAGCTGGGGACCCGGACAGGTTTCGAATGAGCAGTTCTTC
TRBD2	TRBV9	TRBJ2-7	once	CASSRGGSGAYEQYF	TGTGCCAGCAGCAGAGGGGGTAGCGGGGCCTACGAGCAGTACTTC
TRBD1	TRBV5-1	TRBJ1-2	NA	CASSPDRGDYGYTF	TGCGCCAGCAGCCCCGACAGGGGCGACTATGGCTACACCTTC
NA	TRBV5-4	TRBJ2-3	NA	CASSLSSTDTQYF	TGTGCCAGCAGCTTGTCTAGCACAGATACGCAGTATTTT
NA	TRBV7-8	TRBJ2-7	few	CASSLTDEQYF	TGTGCCAGCAGCCTTACGGACGAGCAGTACTTC
TRBD1	TRBV7-2	TRBJ1-2	once	CASSTRQGPNYGYTF	TGTGCCAGCAGCACTAGACAGGGGCCCAACTATGGCTACACCTTC